The T cell receptor (beta chain) under discussion was sequenced for a study of cytomegalovirus exposure and HLA in healthy donors. Study background: Per a later analysis, the 666 first-cohort and 120 or so validation repertoires shared one platform.

This clone was seen only a few times. Antigen: not known. A read error may produce the germline difference seen at one junction end. Findings and caveats of the study: Diagnosis of cytomegalovirus status made by the classifier reportedly showed high specificity and sensitivity. Researchers counted about 150 TCR beta chains as cytomegalovirus-associated.

CDR3 length: 10 residues. The V gene's germline CDR1 is SNHLY and CDR2 FYNNEI. The donors were members of the validation cohort comprising some 120 subjects, separate from the roughly 730-subject first cohort. Assay: immunoSEQ multiplex PCR; the TCRdb copy retains only in-frame clones and omits some. The table includes a few hundred thousand clones, approximately 90% detected once. This chain links TRBV2 with TRBJ2-7; no firm D call. The sample was PBMCs. The clonotype comes from a woman younger than 35 in good health and CMV-seronegative. The CDR3 DNA reads TGTGCCATTCTCGGTACAGCCACCATCTTC. As protein: CAILGTATIF.